The source of this TCR beta chain is a study of CD8 T cells in ankylosing spondylitis. Findings of the study overall: Prior work had noted some motif variants in reactive arthritis blood and synovial fluid. Ankylosing spondylitis blood appeared to carry a characteristic TCR beta motif of fewer than 10 highly homologous variants. Within matched ankylosing spondylitis synovial fluid, disease-linked clones were reportedly significantly enriched.

This CDR3 has 14 amino acids. V lost 2 bases and J lost 2, with 10 bases in between. Per the germline V gene, CDR1 is SNHLY and CDR2 is FYNNEI. TCR beta libraries were made by quantitative 5'-RACE with molecular barcodes. In TCRdb, the 5' RACE reads were re-called with MiXCR into one record per CDR3 protein. This sample has around 250,000 distinct CDR3 sequences, with 18% found just once. This clonotype was seen a few times. The antigen remains unidentified. The chain uses TRBV2 and TRBJ2-7, with D possibly being TRBD1 (5 bases). The sequence was obtained from a male donor with ankylosing spondylitis or in good health (not recorded which). Sample: blood, either unsorted or a sorted T cell fraction (not recorded which). The CDR3 DNA sequence: TGTGCCAGCAGTGAATGGCAGGACACCTACGAGCAGTACTTC. It is translated as CASSEWQDTYEQYF.